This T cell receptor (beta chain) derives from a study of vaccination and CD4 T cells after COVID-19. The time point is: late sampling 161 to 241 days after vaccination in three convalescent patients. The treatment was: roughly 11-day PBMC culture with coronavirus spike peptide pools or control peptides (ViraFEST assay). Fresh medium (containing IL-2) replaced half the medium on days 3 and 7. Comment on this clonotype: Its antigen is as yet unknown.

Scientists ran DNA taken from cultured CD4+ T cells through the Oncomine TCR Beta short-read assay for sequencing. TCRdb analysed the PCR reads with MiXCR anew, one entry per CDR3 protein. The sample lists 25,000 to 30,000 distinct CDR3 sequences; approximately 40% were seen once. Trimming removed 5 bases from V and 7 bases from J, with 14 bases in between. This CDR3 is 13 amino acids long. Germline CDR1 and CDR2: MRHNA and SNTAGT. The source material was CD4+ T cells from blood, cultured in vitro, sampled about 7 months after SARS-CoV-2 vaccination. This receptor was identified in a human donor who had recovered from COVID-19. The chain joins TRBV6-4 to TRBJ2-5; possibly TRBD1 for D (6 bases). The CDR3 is CASSLDRYGTQYF. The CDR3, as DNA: TGTGCCAGCAGTTTGGACAGATATGGGACCCAGTACTTC.